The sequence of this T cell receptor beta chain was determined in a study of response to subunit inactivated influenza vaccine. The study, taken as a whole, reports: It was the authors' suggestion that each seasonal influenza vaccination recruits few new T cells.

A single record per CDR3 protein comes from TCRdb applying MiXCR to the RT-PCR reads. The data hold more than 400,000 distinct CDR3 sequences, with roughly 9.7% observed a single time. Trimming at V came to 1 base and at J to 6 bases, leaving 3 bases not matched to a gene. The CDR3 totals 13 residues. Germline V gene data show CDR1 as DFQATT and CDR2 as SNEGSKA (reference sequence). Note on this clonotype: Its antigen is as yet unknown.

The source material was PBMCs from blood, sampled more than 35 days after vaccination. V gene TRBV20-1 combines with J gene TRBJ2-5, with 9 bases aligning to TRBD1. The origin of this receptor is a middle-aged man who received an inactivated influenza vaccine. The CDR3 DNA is TGCAGTGCTAGAGGGACAGGGGTACAGACCCAGTACTTC. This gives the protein CSARGTGVQTQYF.